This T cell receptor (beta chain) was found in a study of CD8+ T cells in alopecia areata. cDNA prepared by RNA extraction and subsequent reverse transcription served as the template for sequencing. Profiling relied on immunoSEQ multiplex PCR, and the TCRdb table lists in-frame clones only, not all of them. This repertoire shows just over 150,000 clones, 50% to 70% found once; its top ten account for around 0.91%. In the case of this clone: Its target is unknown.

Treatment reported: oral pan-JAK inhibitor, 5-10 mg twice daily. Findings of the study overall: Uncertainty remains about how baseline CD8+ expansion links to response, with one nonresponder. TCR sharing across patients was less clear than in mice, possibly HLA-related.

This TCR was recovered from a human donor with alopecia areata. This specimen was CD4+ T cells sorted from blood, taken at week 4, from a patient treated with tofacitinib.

CDR3 loop: CASSFDRVVDEQFF. The CDR3 DNA reads TGTGCCAGCAGCTTTGACAGGGTGGTGGATGAGCAGTTCTTC. The rearrangement joins TRBV11-2 to TRBJ2-1; 7 bases map to TRBD1. The CDR3 has 14 amino acids. The ends lost 3 bases at V and 8 bases at J; junction bases unmatched: 7. Germline-derived CDR1 and CDR2 are SGHAT and FQNNGV. Based on the CDR3 plus reference TRBV11-2 and TRBJ2-1, the full variable domain is EAGVAQSPRYKIIEKRQSVAFWCNPISGHATLYWYQQILGQGPKLLIQFQNNGVVDDSQLPKDRFSAERLKGVDSTLKIQPAKLEDSAVYLCASSFDRVVDEQFFGPGTRLTVL.